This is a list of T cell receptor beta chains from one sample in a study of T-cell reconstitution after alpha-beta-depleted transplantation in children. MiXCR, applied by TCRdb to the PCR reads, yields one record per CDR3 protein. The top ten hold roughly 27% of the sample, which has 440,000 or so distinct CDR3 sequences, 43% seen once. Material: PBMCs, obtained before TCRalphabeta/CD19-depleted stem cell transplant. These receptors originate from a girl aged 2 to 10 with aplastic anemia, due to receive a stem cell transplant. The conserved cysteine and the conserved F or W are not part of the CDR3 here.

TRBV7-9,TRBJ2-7,ASSYSIAGGPYEQY
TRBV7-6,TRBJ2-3,ASSLAWASGFTDTQY
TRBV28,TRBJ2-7,ASSPDRISYEQY
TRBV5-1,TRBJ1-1,ASTYTPATGLTF
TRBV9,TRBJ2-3,ASSPWTQPTDTQY
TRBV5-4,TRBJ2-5,ASSVRDRGPSETQY
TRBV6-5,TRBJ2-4,ASSYPGTGKDKNIQY
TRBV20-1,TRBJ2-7,SAPSGMGEQY
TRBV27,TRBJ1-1,ASSFLANLNTEAF
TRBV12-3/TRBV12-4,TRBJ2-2,ASSLMGAGTGELF
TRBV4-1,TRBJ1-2,ASSQDLSGRGYYGYT
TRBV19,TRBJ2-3,ASSTTGVPPDTQY
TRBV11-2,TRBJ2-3,ASSFRTGGLYPDTQY
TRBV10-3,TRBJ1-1,AIRGPQTDAF
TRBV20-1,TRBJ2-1,SASPPDRVNEQF
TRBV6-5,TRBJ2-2,ASSYYGTGELF
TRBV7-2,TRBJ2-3,ASSPSNRGTDTQY
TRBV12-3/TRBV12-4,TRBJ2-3,ASSSPGARTDTQY
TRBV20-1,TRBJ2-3,SARVSGDTQY
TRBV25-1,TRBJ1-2,ASRSGTTYGYT
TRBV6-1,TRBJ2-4,ASSTDRGPRNIQY
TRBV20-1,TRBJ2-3,SARDILGVRTDTQY
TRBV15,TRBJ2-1,ATSSTGTGITNEQF
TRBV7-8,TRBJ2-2,ASRSGTANTGELF
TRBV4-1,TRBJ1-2,ASSQEGGGYT
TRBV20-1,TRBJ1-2,SARSDIANYGYT
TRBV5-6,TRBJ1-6,ASRTSPGGGESPLH
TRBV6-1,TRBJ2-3,ASLDRGGRSDTQY
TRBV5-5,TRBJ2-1,ASSLSPGGNYNEQF
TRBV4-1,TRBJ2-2,ASSQAGGRTGELF
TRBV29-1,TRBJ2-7,SVKRSTSQGSEQY
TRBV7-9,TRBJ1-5,ASSFSEYSNQPQH
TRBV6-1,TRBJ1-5,ASSPSRQGASYQPQH
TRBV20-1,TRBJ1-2,SASTVNYGYT
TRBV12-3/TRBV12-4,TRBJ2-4,ASSLGYRGAKNIQY
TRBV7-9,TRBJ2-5,ASSFAWGGDQETQY
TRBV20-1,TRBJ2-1,SARRLLGVSSYNEQF
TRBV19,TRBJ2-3,ASSAGLTDTQY
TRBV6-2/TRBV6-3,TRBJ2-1,ATNGRSGEEQF
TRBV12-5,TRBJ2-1,ASDIRRKLYNEQF
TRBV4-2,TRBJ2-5,ASSQEGTSGRGETQY
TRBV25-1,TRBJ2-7,ASSIGYEQY
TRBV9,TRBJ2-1,ASSVAAGTHNEQF
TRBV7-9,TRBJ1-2,ASSLSRGFDYGYT
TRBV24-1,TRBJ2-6,ATSDSFTGDLANVLT
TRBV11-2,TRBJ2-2,ASSLVSGGTGELF
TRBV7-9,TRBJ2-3,ASSLPVWGEDTQY
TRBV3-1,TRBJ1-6,ASSQDFGQRSNSPLH
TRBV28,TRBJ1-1,ASSLRGSRNTEAF
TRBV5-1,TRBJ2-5,ASSSQGYGETQY
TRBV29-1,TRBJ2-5,SVEAFEMRGETQY